The 18 T cell receptor beta chains given below trace back to one sample, sequenced in a study of blood T cell repertoires in COVID-19. The data were produced by immunoSEQ multiplex PCR, yet TCRdb's version contains in-frame clones alone and is incomplete. The sample shows hundreds of thousands of clones, more than 70% of them seen only once. The material sequenced was PBMCs or T cells enriched from blood (not recorded which). These receptors all come from a woman between 45 and 65 years old who had recovered from COVID-19.

The rearrangement joins TRBV3-1 (or the pseudogene TRBV3-2) to TRBJ2-2, with 13 nucleotides matching TRBD2. From germline, CDR1 is LGHDT and CDR2 YNNKEL (reference sequence). V shed 6 bases and J 7 bases; nucleotides not matched to a gene: 5. There are 15 residues in the CDR3. The CDR3 DNA reads TGTGCCAGCAGGCTGACTAGCGGGGGGTTCGGGGAGCTGTTTTTT. This sequence encodes CASRLTSGGFGELFF.

The rearrangement uses TRBV27 and TRBJ2-7; D is unresolved. The length of the CDR3 is 14 residues. With 1 base removed from V and 3 bases from J, the gap between germline ends came to 10 bases. In germline, CDR1 is MNHEY, CDR2 SMNVEV (reference sequence). The CDR3 reads CASSLFGPNYEQYF. Here the CDR3 DNA reads TGTGCCAGCAGTTTATTTGGCCCAAACTACGAGCAGTACTTC.

CDR3 sequence (DNA): TGTGCCAGCAGGTCTGCGGGCTTCAGCGGTGAGCAGTTCTTC. As protein: CASRSAGFSGEQFF. The chain is built from TRBV27 and TRBJ2-1; D is perhaps TRBD2 (5 bases). The germline V gene has CDR1 MNHEY and CDR2 SMNVEV (reference sequence). The CDR3 sequence is 14 residues long. The V and J ends lost 6 bases and 9 bases respectively, with 18 bases between them.

The chain combines TRBV4-1 with TRBJ2-7; D ambiguous. Trimming removed 1 base at V and 7 bases at J, with 8 bases between. The CDR3 totals 12 residues. The germline gives CDR1 MGHRA, CDR2 YSYEKL. The CDR3 spells CASSQGGGEQYF. The CDR3 nucleotides are TGCGCCAGCAGCCAAGGAGGTGGGGAGCAGTACTTC.

In the case of this clone: The junction and the germline gene differ at one end; a read error may be behind it. The chain uses TRBV7-7 and TRBJ2-3; the match to TRBD2 covers 9 bases. Germline lookup yields CDR1 SSHAT and CDR2 FNYEAQ (reference sequence). The CDR3 runs 16 residues. This chain's CDR3 is CASSSGLARGADTQYF. The DNA of the CDR3 is TGTGCTAGCAGCTCCGGACTAGCGAGAGGAGCAGATACGCAGTATTTT. Combining the CDR3 with reference TRBV7-7 and TRBJ2-3 gives the whole variable domain GAGVSQSPRYKVTKRGQDVTLRCDPISSHATLYWYQQALGQGPEFLTYFNYEAQPDKSGLPSDRFSAERPEGSISTLTIQRTEQRDSAMYRCASSSGLARGADTQYFGPGTRLTVL.

V usage is TRBV30 and J usage is TRBJ1-6, with D perhaps matching TRBD1 (5 bases). Looked up from germline, CDR1 is GTSNPN and CDR2 is SVGIG (reference sequence). Trimming stripped 6 bases from V and 0 bases from J, with 9 bases between. The CDR3 runs 14 residues. The CDR3 sequence is CACDSSSYNSPLHF. DNA of the CDR3: TGTGCCTGCGACAGTAGCTCCTATAATTCACCCCTCCACTTT.

The chain recombines TRBV2 with TRBJ1-2; no firm D call. The CDR3 spans 16 residues. Trimming removed 0 bases from V and 6 bases from J, with 17 bases in between. Germline V gene sequence: CDR1 SNHLY, CDR2 FYNNEI. CDR3 in DNA: TGTGCCAGCAGTGAAGCGAGGCCAGCGAAGACCCATGGCTACACCTTC. Residues: CASSEARPAKTHGYTF.

The chain carries TRBV9 and TRBJ1-5; D unclear. Trimming cost V 3 bases and J 2 bases, with 6 bases left between them. The length of the CDR3 is 13 residues. CDR1 SGDLS and CDR2 YYNGEE come from the germline V gene. The CDR3 loop reads CASSGGGNQPQHF. The CDR3 DNA is TGTGCCAGCAGCGGGGGAGGCAATCAGCCCCAGCATTTT.

The chain combines TRBV7-3 with TRBJ2-6; D remains unclear. This CDR3 contains 16 residues. V was shortened by 6 bases and J by 0 bases, with 12 bases between the two germline ends. Germline-derived CDR1 and CDR2 are SGHTA and FQGTGA. In DNA form, the CDR3 reads TGTGCCAGCAGTCGGCGTGGCGGCTCTGGGGCCAACGTCCTGACTTTC. Protein: CASSRRGGSGANVLTF.

The chain recombines TRBV9 with TRBJ1-2, with TRBD1 matching 10 bases. Germline CDR1 and CDR2: SGDLS and YYNGEE. The V and J ends lost 0 bases and 4 bases, in that order; junction bases with no gene match: 3. CDR3 length: 15 residues. CDR3 nucleotides: TGTGCCAGCAGCGTAGGGGGACAGGGGTTCTATGGCTACACCTTC. This codes for CASSVGGQGFYGYTF.

A few counts support this clone. V usage is TRBV18 and J usage is TRBJ1-2, with 7 bases lining up with TRBD1. CDR3 length equals 14 residues. Germline CDR1 KGHSH, CDR2 LQKENI. Trimming at V came to 5 bases and at J to 6 bases, leaving 9 bases not matched to a gene. The CDR3, as DNA: TGTGCCAGCTCAGCCACAGGGGTCTCCCATGGCTACACCTTC. Amino acids: CASSATGVSHGYTF. Full variable domain (rest looked up from reference TRBV18 and TRBJ1-2): NAGVMQNPRHLVRRRGQEARLRCSPMKGHSHVYWYRQLPEEGLKFMVYLQKENIIDESGMPKERFSAEFPKEGPSILRIQQVVRGDSAAYFCASSATGVSHGYTFGSGTRLTVV.

CDR3 region: CASSRDRLGGYTF. CDR3 bases: TGTGCCAGCAGTCGGGATCGTTTGGGTGGCTACACCTTC. The chain is built from TRBV12-3 or TRBV12-4 and TRBJ1-2; D gene unclear. Trimming took 5 bases from V and 7 from J, leaving 14 bases between them. CDR3 length: 13 amino acids.

This chain joins TRBV3-1 (or the pseudogene TRBV3-2) and TRBJ2-7; TRBD1 aligns across 7 bases. From germline, CDR1 is LGHDT and CDR2 YNNKEL (reference sequence). The V gene end was trimmed by 5 bases and the J gene end by 6 bases; junction bases not matched to a gene: 13. The CDR3 has 15 amino acids. DNA for the CDR3: TGTGCCAGCAGCAACCGGGACAGAAACGTCGGCGAGCAGTACTTC. Protein: CASSNRDRNVGEQYF.

The chain is built from TRBV12-2 and TRBJ1-6; the D call in the table, TRBD1, was not verified against the DNA. TRBV12-2 is termed a pseudogene. The CDR3 spans 16 residues. The CDR3 reads CASRLAETEINSPLHF. For the CDR3, the DNA is TGTGCAAGTCGCTTAGCGGAGACAGAAATAAACTCACCCCTCCACTTT.

The V and J genes are TRBV19 and TRBJ2-1; 10 bases map to TRBD2. This CDR3 is 14 amino acids long. Germline loops: CDR1 LNHDA, CDR2 SQIVND (reference sequence). V trimming: 7 bases; J trimming: 5 bases; junction bases outside the gene matches: 5. The CDR3 sequence: CASKLAGTNNEQFF. The CDR3 coding sequence is TGTGCCAGTAAACTAGCGGGAACGAACAATGAGCAGTTCTTC.

The chain couples TRBV9 to TRBJ1-1, with D tentatively TRBD1 (5 bases). Germline V gene data show CDR1 as SGDLS and CDR2 as YYNGEE. V dropped 4 bases and J dropped 1 base, with 11 bases sitting between them. The CDR3 runs to 14 residues. The CDR3 coding sequence is TGTGCCAGCAGCTCACCGCAGGGGAACACTGAAGCTTTCTTT. It specifies CASSSPQGNTEAFF.

This clone showed up just once. V and J are TRBV5-4 and TRBJ2-7; 9 bases fit TRBD1. Per germline, CDR1 SGHNT and CDR2 YYREEE (reference sequence). The V segment lost 2 bases and the J segment 6 bases; nucleotides outside the gene matches: 6. The CDR3 is 14 amino acids. This chain's CDR3 is CASSFPGQGREQYF. The CDR3 bases are TGTGCCAGCAGCTTTCCGGGACAGGGACGCGAGCAGTACTTC.

The chain is built from TRBV2 and TRBJ1-5, with D perhaps matching TRBD1 (6 bases). The V gene's germline CDR1 is SNHLY and CDR2 FYNNEI. The CDR3 covers 14 residues. Trimming left V 6 bases short and J 3 bases short, with 12 bases between. CDR3 bases: TGTGCCAGCAGACAGGGCGTTGTCAATCAGCCCCAGCATTTT. Its translation: CASRQGVVNQPQHF.